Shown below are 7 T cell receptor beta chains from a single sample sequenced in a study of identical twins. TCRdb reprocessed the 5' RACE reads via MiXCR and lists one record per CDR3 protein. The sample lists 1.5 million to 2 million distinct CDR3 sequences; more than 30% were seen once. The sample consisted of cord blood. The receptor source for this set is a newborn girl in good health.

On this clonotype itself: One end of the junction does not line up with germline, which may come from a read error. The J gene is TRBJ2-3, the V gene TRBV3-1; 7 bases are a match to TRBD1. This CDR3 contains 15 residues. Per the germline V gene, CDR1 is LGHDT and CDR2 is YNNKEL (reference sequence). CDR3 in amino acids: CANSQVGGRTDTQYF. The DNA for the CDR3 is TGTGCCAACAGCCAAGTAGGGGGCCGTACAGATACGCAGTATTTT.

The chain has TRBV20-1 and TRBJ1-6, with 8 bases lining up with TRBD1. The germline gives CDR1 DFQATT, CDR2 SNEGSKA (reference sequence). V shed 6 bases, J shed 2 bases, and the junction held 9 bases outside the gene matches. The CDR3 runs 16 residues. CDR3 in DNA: TGCAGTGCGGGCGGACCGACAGGGGCCTATAATTCACCCCTCCACTTT. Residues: CSAGGPTGAYNSPLHF.

The CDR3: CASSHGLTRDRADTQYF. CDR3 DNA: TGTGCCAGCAGCCATGGGCTTACGCGGGACCGCGCAGATACGCAGTATTTT. The chain is built from TRBV14 and TRBJ2-3; tentatively, D is TRBD2 (6 bases). The CDR3 loop spans 17 amino acids. Per the germline V gene, CDR1 is SGHDN and CDR2 is FVKESK. V lost 3 bases and J 4 bases, leaving 20 bases between the germline ends.

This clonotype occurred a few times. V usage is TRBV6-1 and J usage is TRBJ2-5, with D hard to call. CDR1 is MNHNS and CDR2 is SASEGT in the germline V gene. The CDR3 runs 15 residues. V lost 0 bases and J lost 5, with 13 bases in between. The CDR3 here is CASSEALRVLETQYF. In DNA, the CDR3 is TGTGCCAGCAGTGAAGCGTTAAGGGTGCTCGAGACCCAGTACTTC.

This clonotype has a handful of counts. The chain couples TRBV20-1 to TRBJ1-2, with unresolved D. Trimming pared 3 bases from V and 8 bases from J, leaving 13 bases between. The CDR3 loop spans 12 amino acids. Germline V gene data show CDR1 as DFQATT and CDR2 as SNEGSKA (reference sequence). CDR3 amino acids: CSARVLVGGYTF. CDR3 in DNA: TGCAGTGCTAGGGTTCTAGTGGGGGGCTACACCTTC.

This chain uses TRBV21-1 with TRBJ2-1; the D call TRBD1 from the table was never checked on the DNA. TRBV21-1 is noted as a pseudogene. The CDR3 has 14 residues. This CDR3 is CASSSEGIYNEQFF. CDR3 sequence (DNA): TGTGCCAGCAGCTCAGAGGGGATTTACAATGAGCAGTTCTTC.

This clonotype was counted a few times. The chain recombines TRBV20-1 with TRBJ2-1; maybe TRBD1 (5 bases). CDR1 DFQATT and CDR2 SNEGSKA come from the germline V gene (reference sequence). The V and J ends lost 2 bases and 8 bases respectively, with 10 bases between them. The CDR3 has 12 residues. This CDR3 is CSARKRGDEQFF. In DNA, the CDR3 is TGCAGTGCTAGAAAAAGGGGTGATGAGCAGTTCTTC.